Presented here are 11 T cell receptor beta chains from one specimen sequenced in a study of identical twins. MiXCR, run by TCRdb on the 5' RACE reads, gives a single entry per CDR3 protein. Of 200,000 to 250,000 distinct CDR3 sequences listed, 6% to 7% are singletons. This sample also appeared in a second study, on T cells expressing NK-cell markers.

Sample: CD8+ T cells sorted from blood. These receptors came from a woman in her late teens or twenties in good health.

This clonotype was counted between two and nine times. The CDR3 region has the DNA TGTGCCAGCAGCTTAGGTGCAGGGGGCAATGAGCAGTTCTTC. This sequence encodes CASSLGAGGNEQFF. This chain joins TRBV7-2 and TRBJ2-1, with 7 bases that match TRBD1. After removal of 1 base from V and 6 bases from J, the junction contained 3 bases not matched to a gene. CDR1 is SGHTA and CDR2 is FQGNSA in the germline V gene. The CDR3 contains 14 residues.

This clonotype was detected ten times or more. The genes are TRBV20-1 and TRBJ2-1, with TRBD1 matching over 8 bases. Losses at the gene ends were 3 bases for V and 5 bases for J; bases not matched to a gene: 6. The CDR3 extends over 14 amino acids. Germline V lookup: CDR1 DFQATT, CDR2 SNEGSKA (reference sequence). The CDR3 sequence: CSARGDRQNNEQFF. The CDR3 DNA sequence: TGCAGTGCTAGGGGGGACAGGCAAAACAATGAGCAGTTCTTC.

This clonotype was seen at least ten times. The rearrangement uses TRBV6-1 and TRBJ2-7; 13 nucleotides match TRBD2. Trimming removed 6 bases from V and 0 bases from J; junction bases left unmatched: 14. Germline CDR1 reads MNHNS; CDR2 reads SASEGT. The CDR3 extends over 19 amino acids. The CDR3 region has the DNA TGTGCCAGCAGCGGAATGCAAATGACTAGCGGGGGGTACTCCTACGAGCAGTACTTC. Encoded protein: CASSGMQMTSGGYSYEQYF.

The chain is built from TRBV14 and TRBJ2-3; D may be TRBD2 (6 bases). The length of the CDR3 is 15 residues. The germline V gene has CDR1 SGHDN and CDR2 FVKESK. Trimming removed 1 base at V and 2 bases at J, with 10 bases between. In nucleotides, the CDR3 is TGTGCCAGCAGCCAAGGGGACTTCAACACAGATACGCAGTATTTT. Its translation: CASSQGDFNTDTQYF.

This CDR3 reads CASRPESSYNEQFF. For the CDR3, the DNA is TGTGCCAGCAGACCAGAGAGCTCCTACAATGAGCAGTTCTTC. The chain couples TRBV12-3 or TRBV12-4 to TRBJ2-1; D gene ambiguous. Trimming stripped 6 bases from V and 0 bases from J, with 9 bases between. The CDR3 covers 14 residues.

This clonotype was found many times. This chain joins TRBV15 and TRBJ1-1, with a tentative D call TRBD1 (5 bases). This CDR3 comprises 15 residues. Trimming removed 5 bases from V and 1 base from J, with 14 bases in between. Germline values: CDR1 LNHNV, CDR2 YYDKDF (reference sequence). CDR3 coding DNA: TGTGCCACCAGCGGGCTCGGGGCCCCGAACACTGAAGCTTTCTTT. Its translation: CATSGLGAPNTEAFF.

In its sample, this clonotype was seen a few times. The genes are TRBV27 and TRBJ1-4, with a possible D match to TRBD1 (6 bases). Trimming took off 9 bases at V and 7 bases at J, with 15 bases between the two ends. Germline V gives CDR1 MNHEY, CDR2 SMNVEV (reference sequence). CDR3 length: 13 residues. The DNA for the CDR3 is TGTGCCAGTTCACAGGGTTGGGGTGAAAAACTGTTTTTT. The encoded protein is CASSQGWGEKLFF.

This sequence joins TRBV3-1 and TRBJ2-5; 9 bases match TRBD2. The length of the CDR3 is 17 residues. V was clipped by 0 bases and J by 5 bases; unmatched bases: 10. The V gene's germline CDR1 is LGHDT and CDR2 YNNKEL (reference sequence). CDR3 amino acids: CASSQDRGAGGVETQYF. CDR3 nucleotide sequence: TGTGCCAGCAGCCAAGATCGTGGGGCGGGAGGGGTGGAGACCCAGTACTTC.

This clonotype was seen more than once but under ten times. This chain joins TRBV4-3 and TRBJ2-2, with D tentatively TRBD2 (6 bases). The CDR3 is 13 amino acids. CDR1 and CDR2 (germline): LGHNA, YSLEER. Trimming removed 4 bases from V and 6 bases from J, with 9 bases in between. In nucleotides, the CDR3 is TGCGCCAGCAGCCCGACTAGTTCCGGGGAGCTGTTTTTT. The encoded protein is CASSPTSSGELFF.

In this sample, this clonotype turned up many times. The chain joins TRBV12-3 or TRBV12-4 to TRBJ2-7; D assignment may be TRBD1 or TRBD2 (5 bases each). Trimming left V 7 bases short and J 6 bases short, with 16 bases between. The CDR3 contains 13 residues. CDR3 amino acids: CASNAGTPREQYF. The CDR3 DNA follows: TGTGCCAGCAACGCCGGGACCCCCCGCGAGCAGTACTTC.

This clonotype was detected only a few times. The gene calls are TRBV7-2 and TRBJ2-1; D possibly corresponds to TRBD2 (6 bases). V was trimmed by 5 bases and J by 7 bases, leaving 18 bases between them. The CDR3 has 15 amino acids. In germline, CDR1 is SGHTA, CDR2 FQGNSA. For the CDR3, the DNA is TGTGCCAGCAGCCCCTCCGGCGGGGCCAGGAATGAGCAGTTCTTC. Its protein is CASSPSGGARNEQFF.